This T cell receptor (beta chain) was obtained from a study of control samples from healthy donors and cancer patients (dated by TCRdb to 2019 to 2021). Library preparation used the immunoSEQ multiplex PCR assay. The table was pulled from immuneACCESS by TCRdb, which kept in-frame rearrangements only. Such tables lose some clones; where checked, under half of the loss comes from unresolved V genes, and the rest has no known cause. The sample table shows 150,000 to 160,000 clones, and 85% to 95% are seen once. Jointly, the top ten make up about 5% of the sample. As for this clone: This clone's antigen is unknown. The input lacks base qualities; no much larger clone sits a single base away. Additional DNA sequences in this sample encode the identical CDR3.

There are 11 amino acids in the CDR3, from cysteine to phenylalanine inclusive. Only the CDR3 part of the read is kept: 33 bases, read in frame from the first base. Deletion took 8 bases off V and 2 bases off J, with a span of 6 bases between the germline ends. The germline V gene gives CDR1 as MNHEY and CDR2 as SVGAGI. Input material: blood. The V and J segments used are TRBV6-5 and TRBJ1-1, with the D gene too uncertain to name. This sequence originates from a man aged 35 to 55 in good health. Read as DNA, the sequence is TGTGCCAGCGGTACAAACACTGAAGCTTTCTTT. It encodes CASGTNTEAFF.